A selection of T cell receptor beta chains follows, all from one sample in a study of T cells in Graves' hyperthyroidism and ophthalmopathy. TCRdb redid the calling of the multiplex PCR reads with MiXCR, one entry per CDR3 protein. Among some 400,000 distinct CDR3 sequences, approximately 13% were seen once, and the ten largest hold less than 25%. Sequenced: blood. The receptors here all came from a man aged 25-40 years with Graves' hyperthyroidism that later progressed to Graves' ophthalmopathy. Each CDR3 is given with its conserved first and last residue. D genes are given only for firm matches. Clone size is stated in some rows and not others, as once, few, many or a class when expanded.

size	D	V	J	CDR3	DNA
many	TRBD1	TRBV7-7	TRBJ2-5	CASSYMTGPQETQYF	TGTGCCAGCAGCTACATGACAGGGCCCCAAGAGACCCAGTACTTC
many	-	TRBV12-3/TRBV12-4	TRBJ1-5	CASSFQGINQPQHF	TGTGCCAGCAGTTTTCAAGGGATCAATCAGCCCCAGCATTTT
-	-	TRBV7-9	TRBJ1-1	CASSLGSGSEAFF	TGTGCCAGCAGCTTAGGATCGGGTTCTGAAGCTTTCTTT
-	TRBD2	TRBV5-1	TRBJ2-7	CASYPTSGGTYEQYF	TGCGCCAGTTACCCGACTAGCGGGGGTACCTACGAGCAGTACTTC
many	-	TRBV11-3	TRBJ1-4	CASSSGETANEKLFF	TGTGCCAGCAGCTCTGGCGAGACAGCTAATGAAAAACTGTTTTTT
-	-	TRBV30	TRBJ1-1	CAWSDDAGENTEAFF	TGTGCCTGGAGTGATGACGCAGGGGAGAACACTGAAGCTTTCTTT
many	-	TRBV5-1	TRBJ2-1	CASGAWGGLDNEQFF	TGCGCCAGCGGGGCCTGGGGGGGCCTGGACAATGAGCAGTTCTTC
many	-	TRBV20-1	TRBJ2-3	CSASEGLGADTQYF	TGCAGTGCTAGTGAGGGTCTCGGGGCAGATACGCAGTATTTT
-	TRBD1	TRBV7-6	TRBJ1-1	CASSAIQGMNTEAFF	TGTGCCAGCAGCGCTATACAGGGGATGAACACTGAAGCTTTCTTT
few	-	TRBV4-1	TRBJ2-1	CASSQPINEQFF	TGCGCCAGCAGCCAGCCTATCAATGAGCAGTTCTTC
many	TRBD1	TRBV7-7	TRBJ2-2	CASSPRTGYGGELFF	TGTGCCAGCAGCCCTAGGACAGGGTACGGCGGGGAGCTGTTTTTT
few	-	TRBV3-1	TRBJ1-1	CASSQAGLHWEAFF	TGTGCCAGCAGCCAAGCAGGGCTTCACTGGGAAGCTTTCTTT
many	-	TRBV7-6	TRBJ2-1	CASSLRLTGHEQFF	TGTGCCAGCAGCTTACGGTTGACAGGACATGAGCAGTTCTTC
-	-	TRBV14	TRBJ1-1	CASSQVGLAEAFF	TGTGCCAGCAGCCAAGTGGGGTTGGCTGAAGCTTTCTTT
few	TRBD2	TRBV7-2	TRBJ2-7	CASSFSGTSGGVRQYF	TGTGCCAGCAGCTTTTCCGGGACTAGCGGGGGGGTGCGGCAGTACTTC
-	-	TRBV5-1	TRBJ2-2	CASSTFGRGWTGELFF	TGCGCCAGCAGCACCTTCGGCAGGGGATGGACCGGGGAGCTGTTTTTT
few	-	TRBV10-2	TRBJ2-3	CASSAGTQAAKQYF	TGCGCCAGCAGTGCCGGTACACAGGCAGCGAAGCAGTATTTT